A selection of T cell receptor beta chains follows, all from one sample in a study of blood T cells in healthy people across ages. TCRdb passed the 5' RACE reads through MiXCR, listing each CDR3 protein once. In the table there are around 1,500,000 distinct CDR3 sequences, 42% of which are singletons. Specimen: blood. The receptor set was obtained from a woman between 18 and 29 years old in good health. CDR3s include the opening cysteine and the closing phenylalanine or tryptophan. The D gene is left open where the match is weak. The size field is filled for only some rows; it gives once, few, many or a size class.

V gene: TRBV5-1; J gene: TRBJ2-7; D gene: TRBD1; clone size: -; CDR3 DNA: TGCGCCAGCAGGGACAGGGGAGACTACGAGCAGTACTTC; CDR3 protein: CASRDRGDYEQYF
V gene: TRBV5-1; J gene: TRBJ2-1; D gene: TRBD2; clone size: -; CDR3 DNA: TGCGCCAGCAGTGGAGGGTCTAGCGGGAACAATGAGCAGTTCTTC; CDR3 protein: CASSGGSSGNNEQFF
V gene: TRBV5-1; J gene: TRBJ2-3; D gene: TRBD1; clone size: -; CDR3 DNA: TGCGCCAGCAGCTTGCAGCCGGGACAGGGGGATACGCAGTATTTT; CDR3 protein: CASSLQPGQGDTQYF
V gene: TRBV12-3/TRBV12-4; J gene: TRBJ1-2; D gene: TRBD1; clone size: few; CDR3 DNA: TGTGCCAGCAGTTTTCGGACAGGGGCGGGAAACTATGGCTACACCTTC; CDR3 protein: CASSFRTGAGNYGYTF
V gene: TRBV10-3; J gene: TRBJ2-2; D gene: TRBD1; clone size: -; CDR3 DNA: TGTGCCATCCGGACAGGGGCGGTTACCGGGGAGCTGTTTTTT; CDR3 protein: CAIRTGAVTGELFF
V gene: TRBV6-2/TRBV6-3; J gene: TRBJ2-1; D gene: TRBD2; clone size: few; CDR3 DNA: TGTGCCAGCAGTTTGGACAGCGGGGGGGCCTACAATGAGCAGTTCTTC; CDR3 protein: CASSLDSGGAYNEQFF
V gene: TRBV12-3/TRBV12-4; J gene: TRBJ2-1; D gene: -; clone size: -; CDR3 DNA: TGTGCCAGCAGTGTCAGGGGGGTGGGCAATGAGCAGTTCTTC; CDR3 protein: CASSVRGVGNEQFF
V gene: TRBV6-1; J gene: TRBJ2-3; D gene: TRBD2; clone size: -; CDR3 DNA: TGTGCCAGCACCGAGGGGAGGGTAAGAGATACGCAGTATTTT; CDR3 protein: CASTEGRVRDTQYF
V gene: TRBV29-1; J gene: TRBJ2-5; D gene: -; clone size: -; CDR3 DNA: TGCAGCGTTAAGGAGACCCAGTACTTC; CDR3 protein: CSVKETQYF
V gene: TRBV6-1; J gene: TRBJ2-5; D gene: -; clone size: many; CDR3 DNA: TGTGCCAGCACCGGAGGGCAGACCCAGTACTTC; CDR3 protein: CASTGGQTQYF
V gene: TRBV12-5; J gene: TRBJ2-7; D gene: TRBD2; clone size: -; CDR3 DNA: TGTGCTAGTGGCCCCGCACTAGCGGGAGGGGTGGTTAATGAGCAGTACTTC; CDR3 protein: CASGPALAGGVVNEQYF
V gene: TRBV20-1; J gene: TRBJ1-2; D gene: -; clone size: -; CDR3 DNA: TGCAGTGCTAGCGAGGACCCCTATGGCTACACCTTC; CDR3 protein: CSASEDPYGYTF
V gene: TRBV5-1; J gene: TRBJ2-1; D gene: TRBD1; clone size: many; CDR3 DNA: TGCGCCAGCAGCTCTGGGACAGGTAGTTACAATGAGCAGTTCTTC; CDR3 protein: CASSSGTGSYNEQFF
V gene: TRBV6-5; J gene: TRBJ1-1; D gene: -; clone size: -; CDR3 DNA: TGTGCCAGCAGTTACTCTCGGACTATGAACACTTGGGCTTTCTTT; CDR3 protein: CASSYSRTMNTWAFF
V gene: TRBV18; J gene: TRBJ2-1; D gene: TRBD1; clone size: -; CDR3 DNA: TGTGCCAGCTCACCAACGTTTACGACAGGGAAAAATGAGCAGTTCTTC; CDR3 protein: CASSPTFTTGKNEQFF
V gene: TRBV27; J gene: TRBJ1-6; D gene: -; clone size: -; CDR3 DNA: TGTGCCAGCAGAACCCAGGGCTTTTATAATTCACCCCTCCACTTT; CDR3 protein: CASRTQGFYNSPLHF
V gene: TRBV5-1; J gene: TRBJ2-7; D gene: TRBD2; clone size: -; CDR3 DNA: TGCGCCAGCAGCCCGGACCTAGCGGGGACCAGCTCCTACGAGCAGTACTTC; CDR3 protein: CASSPDLAGTSSYEQYF
V gene: TRBV18; J gene: TRBJ2-7; D gene: -; clone size: -; CDR3 DNA: TGTGCCAGCTCACCCACGTTTGTCGGGGCCTACGAGCAGTACTTC; CDR3 protein: CASSPTFVGAYEQYF
V gene: TRBV18; J gene: TRBJ2-1; D gene: TRBD2; clone size: -; CDR3 DNA: TGTGCCAGCTCGGGTAGCGGGAGAAATGAGCAGTTCTTC; CDR3 protein: CASSGSGRNEQFF
V gene: TRBV20-1; J gene: TRBJ1-5; D gene: TRBD1; clone size: -; CDR3 DNA: TGCAGTGCTAGTCCTCTACAGGGGTCCTATCAGCCCCAGCATTTT; CDR3 protein: CSASPLQGSYQPQHF
V gene: TRBV11-2; J gene: TRBJ2-1; D gene: -; clone size: -; CDR3 DNA: TGTGCCGGCAGCTTACGCCCTAGCGAGAGCTCCTACAATGAGCAGTTCTTC; CDR3 protein: CAGSLRPSESSYNEQFF
V gene: TRBV9; J gene: TRBJ2-7; D gene: -; clone size: few; CDR3 DNA: TGTGCCAGCAGCGGAGTCCGTAGGGACCAGCCCTACGAGCAGTACTTC; CDR3 protein: CASSGVRRDQPYEQYF
V gene: TRBV4-1; J gene: TRBJ2-1; D gene: -; clone size: -; CDR3 DNA: TGCGCCAGCAGCCAACTTACCCTAGCGTCCACCTACACTGAGCAGTTCTTC; CDR3 protein: CASSQLTLASTYTEQFF
V gene: TRBV4-1; J gene: TRBJ2-7; D gene: -; clone size: -; CDR3 DNA: TGCGCCAGCAGCCAAGGGATCCTGCGGACAGAGCAGTACTTC; CDR3 protein: CASSQGILRTEQYF
V gene: TRBV6-5; J gene: TRBJ1-2; D gene: -; clone size: -; CDR3 DNA: TGTGCCAGCAGGCCCGGGATAACCTATGGCTACACCTTC; CDR3 protein: CASRPGITYGYTF
V gene: TRBV6-1; J gene: TRBJ2-1; D gene: TRBD2; clone size: -; CDR3 DNA: TGTGCCAGCAGTGAACAGGGGAGTAGCGGGGGGTGGAATGAGCAGTTCTTC; CDR3 protein: CASSEQGSSGGWNEQFF
V gene: TRBV10-3; J gene: TRBJ1-4; D gene: -; clone size: -; CDR3 DNA: TGTGCCATCAGTGATACTAATGAAAAACTGTTTTTT; CDR3 protein: CAISDTNEKLFF
V gene: TRBV3-1; J gene: TRBJ2-5; D gene: -; clone size: -; CDR3 DNA: TGTGCCAGCAGCCTTCCCGGGACGCCACAAGAGACCCAGTACTTC; CDR3 protein: CASSLPGTPQETQYF
V gene: TRBV20-1; J gene: TRBJ2-3; D gene: TRBD1; clone size: few; CDR3 DNA: TGCAGTGCATCTGCGACAGGGGGAATTTCAGATACGCAGTATTTT; CDR3 protein: CSASATGGISDTQYF
V gene: TRBV20-1; J gene: TRBJ2-7; D gene: -; clone size: few; CDR3 DNA: TGCAGTGCCGCCACGGGCTCCCTGTTCGAGCACGAGCAGTACTTC; CDR3 protein: CSAATGSLFEHEQYF
V gene: TRBV7-9; J gene: TRBJ2-7; D gene: TRBD2; clone size: -; CDR3 DNA: TGTGCCAGCAGCTTAGGGAGGACTAGCGGGACCCACTACGAGCAGTACTTC; CDR3 protein: CASSLGRTSGTHYEQYF
V gene: TRBV14; J gene: TRBJ2-5; D gene: TRBD2; clone size: -; CDR3 DNA: TGTGCCAGCAGCCAAGATCTTTGGAGTCCTGGGACTAGCGGGGGGCGACGACAGGAGCAGTACTTC; CDR3 protein: CASSQDLWSPGTSGGRRQEQYF
V gene: TRBV4-1; J gene: TRBJ2-7; D gene: TRBD1; clone size: few; CDR3 DNA: TGCGCCAGCAGCGAAACGGGCCAGGGGGACGAGCAGTACTTC; CDR3 protein: CASSETGQGDEQYF
V gene: TRBV3-1; J gene: TRBJ2-7; D gene: TRBD1; clone size: -; CDR3 DNA: TGTGCCAGCAGGCCCGCTACCGGGACAGGGACGTCCTACGAGCAGTACTTC; CDR3 protein: CASRPATGTGTSYEQYF
V gene: TRBV20-1; J gene: TRBJ2-7; D gene: TRBD2; clone size: -; CDR3 DNA: TGCAGTGCTACGGATAGCGGGGGGATAGACGAGCAGTACTTC; CDR3 protein: CSATDSGGIDEQYF
V gene: TRBV28; J gene: TRBJ1-2; D gene: -; clone size: once; CDR3 DNA: TGTGCCAAGCAGGGGTTGGGGGGGAGCTACACCTTC; CDR3 protein: CAKQGLGGSYTF
V gene: TRBV30; J gene: TRBJ2-3; D gene: TRBD2; clone size: -; CDR3 DNA: TGTGCCTGGAGTGGAGCGGGGTCCCCCACAGATACGCAGTATTTT; CDR3 protein: CAWSGAGSPTDTQYF
V gene: TRBV12-5; J gene: TRBJ2-7; D gene: TRBD2; clone size: few; CDR3 DNA: TGTGCTAGTGGTTTTGGCCTAGCGGGAAGCTCCTACGAGCAGTACTTC; CDR3 protein: CASGFGLAGSSYEQYF
V gene: TRBV2; J gene: TRBJ2-3; D gene: -; clone size: -; CDR3 DNA: TGTGCCAGCAGTGAAGACTCCTACACAGATACGCAGTATTTT; CDR3 protein: CASSEDSYTDTQYF
V gene: TRBV29-1; J gene: TRBJ2-7; D gene: TRBD2; clone size: -; CDR3 DNA: TGCAGCGTTGAAGGTGGGGGGGGGTACGAGCAGTACTTC; CDR3 protein: CSVEGGGGYEQYF
V gene: TRBV5-1; J gene: TRBJ2-3; D gene: TRBD1; clone size: -; CDR3 DNA: TGCGCCAGCAGCTCCGCATGGACAGGCGGCACAGATACGCGGTATTTT; CDR3 protein: CASSSAWTGGTDTRYF
V gene: TRBV18; J gene: TRBJ1-2; D gene: -; clone size: -; CDR3 DNA: TGTGCCAGCTCACCAAATGTCCAGGGCGGTGGTTACACCTTC; CDR3 protein: CASSPNVQGGGYTF
V gene: TRBV6-5; J gene: TRBJ2-7; D gene: TRBD2; clone size: -; CDR3 DNA: TGTGCCAGCAGTTACGGTCTGGCTAGCGGGAGCCTCTCCTACGAGCAGTACTTC; CDR3 protein: CASSYGLASGSLSYEQYF
V gene: TRBV11-1; J gene: TRBJ2-7; D gene: -; clone size: many; CDR3 DNA: TGTGCCAGCAGCTTAAGAGGGAACTACTACGAGCAGTACTTC; CDR3 protein: CASSLRGNYYEQYF
V gene: TRBV24-1; J gene: TRBJ1-5; D gene: TRBD1; clone size: few; CDR3 DNA: TGTGCCACCAGTGACTTGGAAGGGACAGCCTATAGCAATCAGCCCCAGCATTTT; CDR3 protein: CATSDLEGTAYSNQPQHF
V gene: TRBV15; J gene: TRBJ2-7; D gene: TRBD2; clone size: -; CDR3 DNA: TGTGCCACCACCAGTACCGGGACTAGCTCCTACGAGCAGTACTTC; CDR3 protein: CATTSTGTSSYEQYF
V gene: TRBV29-1; J gene: TRBJ2-3; D gene: TRBD1; clone size: few; CDR3 DNA: TGCAGCGTCCCGACAGGGGCAGATACGCAGTATTTT; CDR3 protein: CSVPTGADTQYF
V gene: TRBV11-3; J gene: TRBJ2-3; D gene: -; clone size: -; CDR3 DNA: TGTGCCAGCAGCTTAGAGGGCCTCCTCGGGGATACGCAGTATTTT; CDR3 protein: CASSLEGLLGDTQYF
V gene: TRBV14; J gene: TRBJ1-6; D gene: TRBD1; clone size: few; CDR3 DNA: TGTGCCAGCAGCCCGCGACAGGGCAATTCACCCCTCCACTTT; CDR3 protein: CASSPRQGNSPLHF
V gene: TRBV18; J gene: TRBJ2-4; D gene: -; clone size: -; CDR3 DNA: TGTGCCAGCTCACTGTACTCCCAGGGGACGTCGAACATTCAGTACTTC; CDR3 protein: CASSLYSQGTSNIQYF
V gene: TRBV6-5; J gene: TRBJ1-1; D gene: -; clone size: -; CDR3 DNA: TGTGCCAGCAGTTGGGGTCGAGAGGCAGAAGCTTTCTTT; CDR3 protein: CASSWGREAEAFF
V gene: TRBV6-5; J gene: TRBJ2-1; D gene: TRBD2; clone size: -; CDR3 DNA: TGTGCCAGCAGTTACTCGATTCTAGCGGGGAACAATGAGCAGTTCTTC; CDR3 protein: CASSYSILAGNNEQFF
V gene: TRBV20-1; J gene: TRBJ2-3; D gene: -; clone size: -; CDR3 DNA: TGCAGTGCTAGGTCCGGACGAAATACGCAGTATTTT; CDR3 protein: CSARSGRNTQYF
V gene: TRBV6-1; J gene: TRBJ2-1; D gene: TRBD2; clone size: -; CDR3 DNA: TGTGCCAGCAGCGAGACTAGCCTTACAACCTACAATGAGCAGTTCTTC; CDR3 protein: CASSETSLTTYNEQFF
V gene: TRBV10-3; J gene: TRBJ2-2; D gene: -; clone size: -; CDR3 DNA: TGTGCCATCAGCAGCGACGCCAACACCGGGGAGCTGTTTTTT; CDR3 protein: CAISSDANTGELFF